The 21 T cell receptor beta chains in this list originate from one sample, sequenced in a study of blood T cells in healthy people across ages. For the second PCR, which ran for about 7 to 12 cycles, a sample-barcoded 5' primer and a J-beta primer mix were used. TCRdb analysed the 5' RACE reads with MiXCR anew, one entry per CDR3 protein. The sample yields hundreds of thousands of distinct CDR3 sequences, under 30% seen once. What was sequenced was blood. Receptor source: a woman of 80 years or more in good health.

This clonotype was observed many times. This chain connects TRBV6-2 or TRBV6-3 to TRBJ2-7; 7 positions agree with TRBD2. This CDR3 is 13 amino acids long. Trimming removed 6 bases from V and 7 bases from J; junction bases left unmatched: 9. Germline loops: CDR1 MNHEY, CDR2 SVGEGT. Here the CDR3 reads CASRSSGLDEQYF. The CDR3 DNA sequence: TGTGCCAGCAGGTCCTCAGGACTAGATGAGCAGTACTTC.

This clonotype occurred a few times. V usage is TRBV9 and J usage is TRBJ2-5, with 16 bases lining up with TRBD2. This CDR3 spans 17 amino acids. Trimming took 3 bases from V and 5 from J; bases not matched to a gene: 7. CDR1 and CDR2 from the germline V gene are SGDLS and YYNGEE. The CDR3 protein is CASSAGTSGGAGETQYF. The DNA of the CDR3 is TGTGCCAGCAGCGCCGGGACTAGCGGGGGGGCGGGTGAGACCCAGTACTTC.

This clonotype was picked up many times. The chain has TRBV7-9 and TRBJ2-1; 10 nucleotides agree with TRBD2. Germline V gene sequence: CDR1 SEHNR, CDR2 FQNEAQ (reference sequence). The CDR3 has 13 amino acids. The trim removed 9 bases at V and 7 bases at J, leaving 6 bases unmatched. Here the CDR3 DNA reads TGTGCCAGAGCCGCTAGCGGGGGAAATGAGCAGTTCTTC. Translating gives CARAASGGNEQFF.

This clonotype was counted ten times or more. The chain recombines TRBV10-1 with TRBJ2-5; D remains ambiguous. V was pared by 0 bases and J by 7 bases, with 12 bases between. The CDR3 sequence is 14 residues long. Germline-derived CDR1 and CDR2 are WNHNN and SYGVQD (reference sequence). The CDR3 here is CASSESRTRVTQYF. The CDR3 coding sequence is TGCGCCAGCAGTGAGTCTAGAACCCGGGTGACCCAGTACTTC.

Note on this clonotype: A clone one base away is much larger, so this may be a read error. This chain joins TRBV25-1 and TRBJ2-1, with 9 nucleotides matching TRBD1. The CDR3 is 14 residues long. Per the germline V gene, CDR1 is MGHDK and CDR2 is SYGVNS. The CDR3 DNA follows: TGTGCCAGCAGTGGACAGGGGGGTTGGAATGAGCGGTTCTTC. Residues: CASSGQGGWNERFF.

The chain combines TRBV18 with TRBJ2-3, with TRBD2 matching over 10 bases. There are 16 residues in the CDR3. The germline gives CDR1 KGHSH, CDR2 LQKENI. V lost 5 bases, J lost 9 bases, and 14 bases stayed unmatched. The CDR3 region is CASSKLAGTTEGTQYF. The CDR3, as DNA: TGTGCCAGCTCAAAACTAGCGGGAACCACCGAGGGGACGCAGTATTTT.

This clonotype was counted many times. The chain links TRBV7-9 to TRBJ2-5; D ambiguous. The CDR3 length is 14 residues. Deletions cut 2 bases from V and 1 base from J, with 8 bases between. Germline loops: CDR1 SEHNR, CDR2 FQNEAQ (reference sequence). CDR3 DNA: TGTGCCAGCAGCTTAACAACAGTCCAAGAGACCCAGTACTTC. It yields the protein CASSLTTVQETQYF.

The chain has TRBV4-1 and TRBJ1-5; a possible D gene is TRBD1 (6 bases). The CDR3 has 15 residues. Trimming took off 0 bases at V and 3 bases at J, with 9 bases between the two ends. Germline V CDR1 and CDR2: MGHRA, YSYEKL. The DNA of the CDR3 is TGCGCCAGCAGCCAAGATGGACAGTACAATCAGCCCCAGCATTTT. As protein: CASSQDGQYNQPQHF.

The chain employs TRBV7-2 and TRBJ1-3, with 7 bases aligning to TRBD1. With 2 bases clipped from V and 0 bases from J, the junction kept 4 bases outside the gene matches. Germline values: CDR1 SGHTA, CDR2 FQGNSA. CDR3 length: 16 residues. CDR3 loop: CASSLWAGGSGNTIYF. CDR3 nucleotide sequence: TGTGCCAGCAGCTTATGGGCAGGGGGCTCTGGAAACACCATATATTTT.

This chain connects TRBV4-1 to TRBJ2-1; D not certain. The CDR3 runs 15 residues. Looked up from germline, CDR1 is MGHRA and CDR2 is YSYEKL. Between the trimmed V and J ends, which lost 0 bases and 4 bases, there was a span of 10 bases. The CDR3 DNA reads as TGCGCCAGCAGCCAAGATCGAGTAGCATACAATGAGCAGTTCTTC. Protein sequence: CASSQDRVAYNEQFF.

This sequence joins TRBV5-1 and TRBJ2-1; D tentatively reads TRBD1 or TRBD2 (5 bases each). Trimming shortened V by 7 bases and J by 7 bases, and 18 bases separated the two germline ends. Germline V gene lookup returns CDR1 SGHRS and CDR2 YFSETQ. This CDR3 region has 14 residues. CDR3: CASAMGEPVNEQFF. CDR3 nucleotide sequence: TGCGCCAGCGCAATGGGGGAGCCGGTGAATGAGCAGTTCTTC.

This clonotype appeared a single time. V gene TRBV7-6 combines with J gene TRBJ2-5; TRBD1 aligns across 7 bases. This CDR3 contains 14 residues. Germline V CDR1 and CDR2: SGHVS, FNYEAQ. V was pared by 3 bases and J by 4 bases, with 5 bases of the junction left unmatched. CDR3 DNA sequence: TGTGCCAGCAGCTTGACAGGGACGACAGAGACCCAGTACTTC. Its protein product is CASSLTGTTETQYF.

This clonotype was seen at least ten times. The chain combines TRBV7-9 with TRBJ2-5; D perhaps matches TRBD1 (6 bases). Germline V lookup: CDR1 SEHNR, CDR2 FQNEAQ (reference sequence). This CDR3 has 14 residues. V was pared by 5 bases and J by 5 bases, with 15 bases between. The CDR3 nucleotides read TGTGCCAGCAGCGGGGGCAGGGATTGGGAGACCCAGTACTTC. It encodes CASSGGRDWETQYF. The full variable domain, rest sourced from reference TRBV7-9 and TRBJ2-5, is DTGVSQNPRHKITKRGQNVTFRCDPISEHNRLYWYRQTLGQGPEFLTYFQNEAQLEKSRLLSDRFSAERPKGSFSTLEIQRTEQGDSAMYLCASSGGRDWETQYFGPGTRLLVL.

As regards this clonotype: A much larger clone sits a single nucleotide away, making a read error possible. J is TRBJ2-5 and V is TRBV7-8, with 10 bases lining up with TRBD1. The CDR3 spans 16 residues. CDR1 and CDR2 (germline): SGHVS, FQNEAQ. Trimming took 4 bases from V and 11 from J; bases not matched to a gene: 16. In DNA, the CDR3 is TGTGCCAGCAGCTCCCCGGGACAGGGGACCTACAATGAGCAGTACTTC. It translates to CASSSPGQGTYNEQYF.

As regards this clonotype: Germline is not matched at one junction end, which may reflect a read error. The chain joins TRBV12-3 or TRBV12-4 to TRBJ2-3; 9 bases are a match to TRBD1. This CDR3 spans 14 amino acids. The CDR3 spells CASSPTGGTDAQYF. CDR3 coding DNA: TGTGCCAGCAGTCCAACAGGGGGCACAGATGCGCAGTATTTT.

As concerns this clonotype: A much larger clone differs by one base, so this may be a read error. In DNA form, the CDR3 reads TGTGCCAGCAGCGCCTTTGGGATCCGGGAGACCCAGTACTTC. As protein: CASSAFGIRETQYF. The chain recombines TRBV7-2 with TRBJ2-4; D unresolved. The end of the DNA aligns better with TRBJ2-5, so the J call may be wrong. CDR1 SGHTA and CDR2 FQGNSA come from the germline V gene. The CDR3 contains 14 residues.

Details on this clonotype: Given a much more abundant clone one base away, this may be a read error. The V and J genes are TRBV7-2 and TRBJ2-5, with D uncertain. Germline V CDR1 and CDR2: SGHTA, FQGNSA. This CDR3 has 13 residues. Trimming removed 3 bases from V and 11 bases from J, with 16 bases in between. The CDR3 is CASSFAPLNEQYF. As DNA, the CDR3 is TGTGCCAGCAGCTTTGCACCTCTCAATGAGCAGTACTTC.

The genes are TRBV29-1 and TRBJ1-3, with 7 bases matching TRBD1. The CDR3 runs to 18 residues. CDR1 SQVTM and CDR2 ANQGSEA come from the germline V gene. Trimming at V came to 6 bases and at J to 3 bases, leaving 20 bases not matched to a gene. The CDR3 here is CSVGPRQGREVHGNTIYF. The CDR3 bases are TGCAGCGTAGGCCCTCGACAGGGACGCGAAGTGCATGGAAACACCATATATTTT.

Note on this clonotype: This clone may be a read error of a much larger clone one base away. V and J are TRBV6-2 or TRBV6-3 and TRBJ1-1; D is ambiguous. Germline CDR1 MNHEY, CDR2 SVGEGT. The CDR3 is 15 amino acids. The DNA for the CDR3 is TGTGTCAGCAGTTATGAGCACGGAAAGGCCCCTGAAGCTTTCTTT. The encoded protein is CVSSYEHGKAPEAFF.

This chain uses TRBV10-3 with TRBJ1-3, with 10 positions matching TRBD1. There are 14 residues in the CDR3. The ends lost 11 bases at V and 8 bases at J; junction bases unmatched: 12. Germline V gene lookup returns CDR1 ENHRY and CDR2 SYGVKD. The CDR3: CAVGGGQGTDTIYF. The DNA for the CDR3 is TGTGCCGTCGGGGGGGGACAGGGGACGGACACCATATATTTT.

This clonotype was observed at least ten times. V usage is TRBV25-1 and J usage is TRBJ2-5, with TRBD2 matching 8 bases. This CDR3 region has 16 residues. The J segment lost 1 base and the V segment lost 1 base, leaving 5 bases of the junction unmatched. Germline V gene lookup returns CDR1 MGHDK and CDR2 SYGVNS. As DNA, the CDR3 is TGTGCCAGCAGTGAATCTAGCGGGTTTTCCCAAGAGACCCAGTACTTC. Amino acids: CASSESSGFSQETQYF.